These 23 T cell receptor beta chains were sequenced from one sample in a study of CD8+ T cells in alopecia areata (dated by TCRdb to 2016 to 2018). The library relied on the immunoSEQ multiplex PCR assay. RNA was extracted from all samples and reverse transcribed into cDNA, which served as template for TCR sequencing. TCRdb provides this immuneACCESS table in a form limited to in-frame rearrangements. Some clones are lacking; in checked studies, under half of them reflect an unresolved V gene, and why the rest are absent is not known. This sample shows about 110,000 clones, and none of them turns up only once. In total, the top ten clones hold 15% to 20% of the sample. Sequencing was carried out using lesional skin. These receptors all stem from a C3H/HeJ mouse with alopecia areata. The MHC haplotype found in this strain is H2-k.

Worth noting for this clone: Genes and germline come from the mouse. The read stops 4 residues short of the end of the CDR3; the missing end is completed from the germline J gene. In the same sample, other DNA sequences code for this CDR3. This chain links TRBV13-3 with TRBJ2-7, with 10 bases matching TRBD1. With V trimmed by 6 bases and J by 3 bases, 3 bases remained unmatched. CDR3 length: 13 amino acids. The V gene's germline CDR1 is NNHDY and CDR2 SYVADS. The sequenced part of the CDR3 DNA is TGTGCCAGCAAAGACAGGGGGCTCTAT. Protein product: CASKDRGLY. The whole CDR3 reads CASKDRGLYEQYF.

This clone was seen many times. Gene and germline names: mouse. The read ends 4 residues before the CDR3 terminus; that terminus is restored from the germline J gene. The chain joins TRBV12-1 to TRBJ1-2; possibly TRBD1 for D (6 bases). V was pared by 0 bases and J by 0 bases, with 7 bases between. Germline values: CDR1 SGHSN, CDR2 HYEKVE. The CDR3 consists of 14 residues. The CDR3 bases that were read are TGTGCCAGCTCTCTCGGGACAACAAACTCC. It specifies CASSLGTTNS. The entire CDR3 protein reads CASSLGTTNSDYTF. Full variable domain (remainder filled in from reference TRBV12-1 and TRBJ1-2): DSGVVQSPRHIIKEKGGRSVLTCIPISGHSNVVWYQQTLGKELKFLIQHYEKVERDKGFLPSRFSVQQFDDYHSEMNMSALELEDSAMYFCASSLGTTNSDYTFGSGTRLLVI.

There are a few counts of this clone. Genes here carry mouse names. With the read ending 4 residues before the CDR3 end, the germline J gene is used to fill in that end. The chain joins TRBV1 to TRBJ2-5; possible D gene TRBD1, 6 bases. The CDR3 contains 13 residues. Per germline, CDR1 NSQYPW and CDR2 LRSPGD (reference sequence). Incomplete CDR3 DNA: TGCACCTGCAGTGACCGGGACAAAGAC. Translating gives CTCSDRDKD. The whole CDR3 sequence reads CTCSDRDKDTQYF.

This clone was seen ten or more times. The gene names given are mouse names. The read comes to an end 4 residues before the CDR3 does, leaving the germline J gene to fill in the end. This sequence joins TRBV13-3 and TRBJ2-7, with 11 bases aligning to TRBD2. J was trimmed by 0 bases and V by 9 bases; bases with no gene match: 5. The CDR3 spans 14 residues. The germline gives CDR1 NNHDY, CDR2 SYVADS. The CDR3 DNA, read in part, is TGTGCCACCCGGACTGGGGGGTCCTCCTAT. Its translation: CATRTGGSSY. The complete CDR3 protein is CATRTGGSSYEQYF.

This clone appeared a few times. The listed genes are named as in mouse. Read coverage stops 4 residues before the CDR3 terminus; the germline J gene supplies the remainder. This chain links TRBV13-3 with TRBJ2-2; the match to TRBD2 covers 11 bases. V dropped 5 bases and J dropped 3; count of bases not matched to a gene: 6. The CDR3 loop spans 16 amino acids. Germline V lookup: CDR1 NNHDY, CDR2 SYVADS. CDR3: CASRDPDWGDTGQLYF. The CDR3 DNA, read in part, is TGTGCCAGCAGGGACCCGGACTGGGGGGACACCGGG.

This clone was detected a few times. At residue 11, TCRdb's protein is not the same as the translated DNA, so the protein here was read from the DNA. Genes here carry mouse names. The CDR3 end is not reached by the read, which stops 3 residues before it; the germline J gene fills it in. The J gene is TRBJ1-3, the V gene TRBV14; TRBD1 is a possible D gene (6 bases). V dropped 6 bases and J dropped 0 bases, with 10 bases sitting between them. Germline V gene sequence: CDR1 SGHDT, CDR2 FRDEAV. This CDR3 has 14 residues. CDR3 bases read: TGTGCCAGCACCGGAGGGGGTTCTGGAAATACG. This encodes CASTGGGSGNT. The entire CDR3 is CASTGGGSGNTLYF.

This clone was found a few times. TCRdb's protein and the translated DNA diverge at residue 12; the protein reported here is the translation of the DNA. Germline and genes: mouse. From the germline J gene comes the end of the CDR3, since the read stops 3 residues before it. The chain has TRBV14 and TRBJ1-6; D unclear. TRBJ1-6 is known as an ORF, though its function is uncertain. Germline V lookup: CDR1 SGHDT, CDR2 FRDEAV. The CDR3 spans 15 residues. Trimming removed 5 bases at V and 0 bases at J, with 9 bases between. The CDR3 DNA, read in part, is TGTGCCAGCAGCCCCGCAGGTTCCTATAATTCGCCC. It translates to CASSPAGSYNSP. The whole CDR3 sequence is CASSPAGSYNSPLYF.

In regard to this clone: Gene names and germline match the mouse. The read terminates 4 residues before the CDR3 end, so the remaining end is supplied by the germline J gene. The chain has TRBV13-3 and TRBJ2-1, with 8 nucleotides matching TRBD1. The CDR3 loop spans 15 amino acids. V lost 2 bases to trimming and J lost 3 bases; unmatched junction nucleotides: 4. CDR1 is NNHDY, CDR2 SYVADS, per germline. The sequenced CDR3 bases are TGTGCCAGCAGTGACTCCGGGACAGGCTATGCT. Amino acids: CASSDSGTGYA. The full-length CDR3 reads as CASSDSGTGYAEQFF.

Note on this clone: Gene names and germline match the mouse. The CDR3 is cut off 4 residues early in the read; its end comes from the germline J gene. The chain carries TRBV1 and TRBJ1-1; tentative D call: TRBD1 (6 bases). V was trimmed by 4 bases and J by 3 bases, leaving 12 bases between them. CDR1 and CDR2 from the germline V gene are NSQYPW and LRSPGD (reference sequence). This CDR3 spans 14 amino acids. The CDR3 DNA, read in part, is TGCACCTGCAGTGACAGGGATGGAGACACA. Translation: CTCSDRDGDT. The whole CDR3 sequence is CTCSDRDGDTEVFF. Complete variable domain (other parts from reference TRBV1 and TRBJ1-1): VTLLEQNPRWRLVPRGQAVNLRCILKNSQYPWMSWYQQDLQKQLQWLFTLRSPGDKEVKSLPGADYLATRVTDTELRLQVANMSQGRTLYCTCSDRDGDTEVFFGKGTRLTVV.

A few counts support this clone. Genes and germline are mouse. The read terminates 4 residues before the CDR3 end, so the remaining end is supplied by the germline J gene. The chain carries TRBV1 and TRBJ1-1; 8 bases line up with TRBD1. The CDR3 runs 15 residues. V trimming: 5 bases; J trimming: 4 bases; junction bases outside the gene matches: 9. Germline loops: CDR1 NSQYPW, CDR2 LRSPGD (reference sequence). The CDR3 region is CTCSPSGGAGTEVFF. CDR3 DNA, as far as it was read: TGCACCTGCAGTCCGTCAGGGGGCGCCGGCACA.

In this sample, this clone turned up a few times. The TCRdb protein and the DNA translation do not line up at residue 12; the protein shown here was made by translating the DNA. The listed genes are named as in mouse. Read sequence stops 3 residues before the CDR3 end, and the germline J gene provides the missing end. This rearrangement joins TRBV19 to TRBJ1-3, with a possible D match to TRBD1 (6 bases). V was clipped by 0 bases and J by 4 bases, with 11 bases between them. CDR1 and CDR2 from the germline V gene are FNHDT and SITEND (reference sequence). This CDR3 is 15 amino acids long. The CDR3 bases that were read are TGTGCCAGCAGTATAGACACAGGGAAAGGAAATACG. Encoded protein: CASSIDTGKGNT. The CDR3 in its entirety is CASSIDTGKGNTLYF.

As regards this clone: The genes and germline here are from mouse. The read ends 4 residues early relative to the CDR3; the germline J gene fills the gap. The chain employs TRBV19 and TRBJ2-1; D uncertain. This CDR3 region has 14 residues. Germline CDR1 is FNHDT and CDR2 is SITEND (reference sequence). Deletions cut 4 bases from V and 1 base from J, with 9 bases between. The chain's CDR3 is CASSPTVNYAEQFF. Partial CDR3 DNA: TGTGCCAGCAGTCCAACAGTCAACTATGCT.

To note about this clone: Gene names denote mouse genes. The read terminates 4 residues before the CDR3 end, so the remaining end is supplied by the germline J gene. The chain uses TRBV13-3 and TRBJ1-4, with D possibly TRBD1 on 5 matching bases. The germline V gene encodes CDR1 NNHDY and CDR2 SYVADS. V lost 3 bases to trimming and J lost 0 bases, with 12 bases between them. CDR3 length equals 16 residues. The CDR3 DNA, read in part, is TGTGCCAGCAGTGGGACCGGACAAATTTCCAACGAA. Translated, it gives CASSGTGQISNE. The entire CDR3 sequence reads CASSGTGQISNERLFF.

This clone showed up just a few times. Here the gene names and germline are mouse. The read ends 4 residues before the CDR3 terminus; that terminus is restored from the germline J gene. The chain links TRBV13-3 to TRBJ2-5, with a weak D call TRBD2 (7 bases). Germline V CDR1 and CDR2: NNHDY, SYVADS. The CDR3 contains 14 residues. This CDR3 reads CASSEGGGGDTQYF. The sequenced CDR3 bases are TGTGCCAGCAGTGAAGGGGGGGGTGGGGAC.

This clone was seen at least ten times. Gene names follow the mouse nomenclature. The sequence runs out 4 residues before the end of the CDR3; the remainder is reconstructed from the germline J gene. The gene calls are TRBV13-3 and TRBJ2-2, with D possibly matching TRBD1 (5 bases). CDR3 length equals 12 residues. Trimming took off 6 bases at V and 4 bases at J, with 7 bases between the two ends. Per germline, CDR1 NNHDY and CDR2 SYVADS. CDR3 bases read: TGTGCCAGCAAGACAGCCACCGGG. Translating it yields CASKTATG. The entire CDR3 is CASKTATGQLYF.

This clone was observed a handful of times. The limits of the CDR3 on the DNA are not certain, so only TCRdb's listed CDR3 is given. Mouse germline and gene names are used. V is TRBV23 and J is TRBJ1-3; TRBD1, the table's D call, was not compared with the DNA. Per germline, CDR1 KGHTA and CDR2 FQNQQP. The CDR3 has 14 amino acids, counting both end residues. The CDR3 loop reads CAPAVNASSGNLYF.

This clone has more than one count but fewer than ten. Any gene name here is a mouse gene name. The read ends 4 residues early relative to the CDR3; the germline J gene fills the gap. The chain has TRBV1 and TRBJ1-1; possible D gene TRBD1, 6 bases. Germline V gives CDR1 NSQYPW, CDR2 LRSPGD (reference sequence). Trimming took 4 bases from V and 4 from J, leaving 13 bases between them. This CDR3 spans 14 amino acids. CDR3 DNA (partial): TGCACCTGCAGTGGGGGACAAGAGGGCACA. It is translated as CTCSGGQEGT. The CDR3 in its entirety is CTCSGGQEGTEVFF.

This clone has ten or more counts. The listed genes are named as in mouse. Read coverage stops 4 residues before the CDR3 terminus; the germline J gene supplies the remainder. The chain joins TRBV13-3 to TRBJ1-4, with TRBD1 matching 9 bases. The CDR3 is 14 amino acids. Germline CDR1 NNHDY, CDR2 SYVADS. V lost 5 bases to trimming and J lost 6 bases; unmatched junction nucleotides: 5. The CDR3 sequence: CASSTGGRDERLFF. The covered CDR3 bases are TGTGCCAGCAGCACAGGGGGCAGAGACGAA.

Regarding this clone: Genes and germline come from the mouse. This CDR3 reads CASSALYTNSDYTF. The part of the CDR3 DNA that was read is TGTGCCAGCAGTGCCCTCTATACTAACTCC. The J gene is TRBJ1-2, the V gene TRBV19; D unresolved. Read sequence stops 4 residues before the CDR3 end, and the germline J gene provides the missing end. V shed 4 bases and J shed 2 bases, with 12 bases lying between them. The CDR3 is 14 residues long. Germline V gives CDR1 FNHDT, CDR2 SITEND (reference sequence).

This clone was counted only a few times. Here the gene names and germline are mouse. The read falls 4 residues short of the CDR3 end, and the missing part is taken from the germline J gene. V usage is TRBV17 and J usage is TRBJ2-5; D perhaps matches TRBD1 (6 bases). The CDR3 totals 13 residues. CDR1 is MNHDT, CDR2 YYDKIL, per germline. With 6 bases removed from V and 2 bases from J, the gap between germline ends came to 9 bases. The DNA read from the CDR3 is TGTGCTAGCAGAGGGGGAGGCCAAGAC. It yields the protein CASRGGGQD. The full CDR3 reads CASRGGGQDTQYF.

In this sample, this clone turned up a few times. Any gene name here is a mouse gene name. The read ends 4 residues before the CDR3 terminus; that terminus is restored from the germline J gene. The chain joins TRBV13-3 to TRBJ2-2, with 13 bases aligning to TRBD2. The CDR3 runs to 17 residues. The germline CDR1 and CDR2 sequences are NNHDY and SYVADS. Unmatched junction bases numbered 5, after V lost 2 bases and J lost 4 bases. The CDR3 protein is CASSEDWGGDGTGQLYF. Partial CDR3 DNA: TGTGCCAGCAGTGAGGACTGGGGGGGCGACGGCACCGGG. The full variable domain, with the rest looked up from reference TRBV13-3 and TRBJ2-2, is EAAVTQSPRSKVAVTGGKVTLSCHQTNNHDYMYWYRQDTGHGLRLIHYSYVADSTEKGDIPDGYKASRPSQENFSLILELASLSQTAVYFCASSEDWGGDGTGQLYFGEGSKLTVL.

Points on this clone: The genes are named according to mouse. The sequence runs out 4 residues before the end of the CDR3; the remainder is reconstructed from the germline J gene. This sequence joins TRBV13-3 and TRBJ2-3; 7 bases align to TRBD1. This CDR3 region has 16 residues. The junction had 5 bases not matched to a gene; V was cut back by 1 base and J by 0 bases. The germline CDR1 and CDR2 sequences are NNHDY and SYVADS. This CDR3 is CASSDLTGSSAETLYF. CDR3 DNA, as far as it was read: TGTGCCAGCAGTGATCTGACAGGGTCTAGTGCAGAA.

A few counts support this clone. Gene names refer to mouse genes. The CDR3 protein is CTCRSLTDTEVFF. The CDR3 DNA, read in part, is TGCACCTGCAGGTCCCTGACAGACACA. The chain uses TRBV1 and TRBJ1-1; D perhaps matches TRBD1 (5 bases). The read falls 4 residues short of the CDR3 end, and the missing part is taken from the germline J gene. The ends were cut back, 6 bases at V and 3 bases at J, with 11 bases in the middle. CDR1 is NSQYPW, CDR2 LRSPGD, per germline (reference sequence). The CDR3 covers 13 residues.